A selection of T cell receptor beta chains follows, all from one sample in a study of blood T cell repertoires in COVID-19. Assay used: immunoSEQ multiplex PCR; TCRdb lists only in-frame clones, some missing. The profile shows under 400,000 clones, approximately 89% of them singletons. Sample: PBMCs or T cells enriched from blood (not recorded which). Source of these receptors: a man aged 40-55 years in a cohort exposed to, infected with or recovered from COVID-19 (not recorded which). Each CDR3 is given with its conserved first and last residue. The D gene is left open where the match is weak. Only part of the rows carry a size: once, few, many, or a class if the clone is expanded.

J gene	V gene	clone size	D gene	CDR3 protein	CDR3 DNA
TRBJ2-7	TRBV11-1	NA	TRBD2	CASSWTSGSQYEQYF	TGTGCCAGCAGCTGGACTAGCGGGAGTCAGTACGAGCAGTACTTC
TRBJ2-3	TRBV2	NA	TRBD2	CASSVTSGRATDTQYF	TGTGCCAGCAGTGTAACTAGCGGGAGGGCCACAGATACGCAGTATTTT
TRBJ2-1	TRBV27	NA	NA	CASSPWDGGNEQFF	TGTGCCAGCAGTCCCTGGGACGGGGGCAATGAGCAGTTCTTC
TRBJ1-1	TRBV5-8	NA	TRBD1	CASRLRQGSAEAFF	TGTGCCAGCAGACTACGACAGGGTAGCGCTGAAGCTTTCTTT
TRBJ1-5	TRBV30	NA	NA	CAWSVAGDQPQHF	TGTGCCTGGAGTGTAGCGGGGGATCAGCCCCAGCATTTT
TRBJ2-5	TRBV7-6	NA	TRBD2	CASSLQPAGQETQYF	TGTGCCAGCAGCTTACAGCCAGCGGGACAAGAGACCCAGTACTTC
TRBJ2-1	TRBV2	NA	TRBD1	CASVIQTGENNEQFF	TGTGCCAGCGTGATACAGACAGGGGAAAACAATGAGCAGTTCTTC
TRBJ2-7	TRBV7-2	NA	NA	CASSFGGRGQYF	TGTGCCAGCAGCTTCGGGGGTCGCGGGCAGTACTTC
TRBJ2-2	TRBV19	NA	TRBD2	CASTSSGNTGELFF	TGTGCCAGTACGTCTAGCGGGAACACCGGGGAGCTGTTTTTT
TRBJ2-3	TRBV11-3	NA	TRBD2	CASSLSRGSGIDTQYF	TGTGCCAGCAGCTTATCCCGGGGTAGCGGGATTGATACGCAGTATTTT
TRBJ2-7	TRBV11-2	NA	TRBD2	CASSLAGAVHEQYF	TGTGCCAGCAGCCTAGCGGGAGCGGTACACGAGCAGTACTTC
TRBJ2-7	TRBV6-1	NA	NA	CASSELGNSYEQYF	TGTGCCAGCAGTGAATTGGGCAATTCCTACGAGCAGTACTTC
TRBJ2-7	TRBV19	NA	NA	CASSKQLSTYEQYF	TGTGCCAGTAGTAAACAGCTCTCCACCTACGAGCAGTACTTC
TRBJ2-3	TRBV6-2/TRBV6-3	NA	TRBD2	CASSSLLAGVGDTQYF	TGTGCCAGCAGTTCCCTCCTGGCGGGAGTGGGAGATACGCAGTATTTT
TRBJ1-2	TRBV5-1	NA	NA	CASSREVGGGYTF	TGCGCCAGCAGTCGGGAAGTCGGAGGGGGCTACACCTTC
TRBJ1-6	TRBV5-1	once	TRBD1	CASSGGTGTFNSPLHF	TGCGCCAGCAGCGGCGGGACAGGGACCTTCAATTCACCCCTCCACTTT
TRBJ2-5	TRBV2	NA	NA	CAVKAGDQETQYF	TGTGCCGTAAAGGCAGGTGACCAAGAGACCCAGTACTTC
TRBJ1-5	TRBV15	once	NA	CATSRGGGGNQPQHF	TGTGCCACCAGCAGAGGGGGGGGTGGCAATCAGCCCCAGCATTTT
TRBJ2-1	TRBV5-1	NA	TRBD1	CASSPGQGIGYNEQFF	TGCGCCAGCAGCCCCGGACAGGGGATCGGCTACAATGAGCAGTTCTTC
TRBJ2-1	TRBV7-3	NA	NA	CASGHRDFTDEQFF	TGTGCCAGTGGGCACCGGGACTTTACGGATGAGCAGTTCTTC
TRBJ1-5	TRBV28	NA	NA	CASTFLGREQPQHF	TGTGCCAGCACCTTTCTTGGGAGGGAACAGCCCCAGCATTTT
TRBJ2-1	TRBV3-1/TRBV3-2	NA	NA	CASSQTTGEQFF	TGTGCCAGCAGCCAAACAACAGGGGAGCAGTTCTTC
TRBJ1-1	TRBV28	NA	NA	CASRGVAGMNTEAFF	TGTGCCAGCAGGGGGGTGGCGGGAATGAACACTGAAGCTTTCTTT
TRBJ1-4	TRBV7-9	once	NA	CASSTGQINEKLFF	TGTGCCAGCAGCACCGGACAGATTAATGAAAAACTGTTTTTT
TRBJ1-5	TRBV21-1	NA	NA	CASSKAGGNKNSNQPQHF	TGTGCCAGCAGCAAAGCTGGAGGGAACAAGAATAGCAATCAGCCCCAGCATTTT
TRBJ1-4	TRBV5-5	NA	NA	CASTSRLAGQVTNEKLFF	TGTGCCAGCACTTCCCGGTTGGCAGGGCAAGTCACTAATGAAAAACTGTTTTTT
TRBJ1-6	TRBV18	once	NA	CASSPTDRGSNSPLHF	TGTGCCAGCTCACCGACTGACAGAGGCTCGAATTCACCCCTCCACTTT
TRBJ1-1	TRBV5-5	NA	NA	CASSLPRAEAFF	TGTGCCAGCAGCCTACCCAGGGCTGAAGCTTTCTTT
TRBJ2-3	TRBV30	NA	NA	CAWSRTNGGADTQYF	TGTGCCTGGAGTAGGACTAACGGTGGTGCAGATACGCAGTATTTT
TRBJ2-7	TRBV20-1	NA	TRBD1	CSASQQGFGAYEQYF	TGCAGTGCTAGTCAACAGGGGTTCGGCGCATACGAGCAGTACTTC
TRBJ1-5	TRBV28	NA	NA	CASRRTGQRPQHF	TGTGCCAGCAGACGTACAGGGCAACGGCCCCAGCATTTT
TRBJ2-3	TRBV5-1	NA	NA	CASSFQVTDTQYF	TGCGCCAGCAGTTTTCAGGTCACAGATACGCAGTATTTT
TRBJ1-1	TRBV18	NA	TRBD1	CASSHRGLTEAFF	TGTGCCAGCTCACACAGGGGGCTGACTGAAGCTTTCTTT
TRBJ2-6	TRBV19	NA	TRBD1	CASSSGQGTGANVLTF	TGTGCCAGTAGTAGCGGACAGGGGACTGGGGCCAACGTCCTGACTTTC
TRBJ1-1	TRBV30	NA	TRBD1	CAWSQQGAYTEAFF	TGTGCCTGGAGTCAGCAGGGGGCCTATACTGAAGCTTTCTTT
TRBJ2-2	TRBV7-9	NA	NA	CASSSPSDRVNTGELFF	TGTGCCAGCAGTTCCCCTAGCGACCGCGTTAACACCGGGGAGCTGTTTTTT
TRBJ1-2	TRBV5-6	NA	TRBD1	CASSLLQGAEGYTF	TGTGCCAGCAGCTTACTACAGGGGGCGGAAGGCTACACCTTC
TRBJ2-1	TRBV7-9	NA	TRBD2	CASSLGTSGRAYNEQFF	TGTGCCAGCAGCTTGGGGACTAGCGGGAGGGCTTACAATGAGCAGTTCTTC
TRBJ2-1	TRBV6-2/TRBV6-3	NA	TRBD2	CASSHYREGPNEQFF	TGTGCCAGCAGTCATTACCGGGAGGGCCCCAATGAGCAGTTCTTC
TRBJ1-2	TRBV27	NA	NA	CASSSRGNYGYTF	TGTGCCAGCAGTTCGCGAGGCAACTATGGCTACACCTTC
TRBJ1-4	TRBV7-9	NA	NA	CASSPGGPNEKLFF	TGTGCCAGCAGCCCGGGAGGACCTAATGAAAAACTGTTTTTT
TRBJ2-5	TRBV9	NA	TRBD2	CASSVGVAGAETQYF	TGTGCCAGCAGCGTTGGGGTAGCGGGAGCAGAGACCCAGTACTTC
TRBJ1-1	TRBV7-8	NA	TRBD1	CASSLGDRVNTEAFF	TGTGCCAGCAGCTTGGGCGACAGGGTGAACACTGAAGCTTTCTTT
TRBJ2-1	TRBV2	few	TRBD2	CASTLAGPYNEQFF	TGTGCCAGCACTCTAGCGGGGCCCTACAATGAGCAGTTCTTC
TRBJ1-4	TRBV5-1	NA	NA	CASSLASGATNEKLFF	TGCGCCAGCAGCTTGGCTTCGGGAGCAACTAATGAAAAACTGTTTTTT
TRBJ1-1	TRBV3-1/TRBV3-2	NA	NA	CASSRLDNTEAFF	TGTGCCAGCAGCCGACTAGACAACACTGAAGCTTTCTTT
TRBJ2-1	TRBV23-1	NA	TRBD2	CASSPLTSGVSYNEQFF	TGCGCCAGCAGTCCTTTGACTAGCGGGGTCTCCTACAATGAGCAGTTCTTC
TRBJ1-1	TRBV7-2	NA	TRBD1	CASSPGTANTEAFF	TGTGCCAGCAGCCCTGGGACAGCTAACACTGAAGCTTTCTTT
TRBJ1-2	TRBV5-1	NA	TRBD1	CASSQGQGNGYTF	TGCGCCAGCAGCCAAGGACAGGGGAATGGCTACACCTTC